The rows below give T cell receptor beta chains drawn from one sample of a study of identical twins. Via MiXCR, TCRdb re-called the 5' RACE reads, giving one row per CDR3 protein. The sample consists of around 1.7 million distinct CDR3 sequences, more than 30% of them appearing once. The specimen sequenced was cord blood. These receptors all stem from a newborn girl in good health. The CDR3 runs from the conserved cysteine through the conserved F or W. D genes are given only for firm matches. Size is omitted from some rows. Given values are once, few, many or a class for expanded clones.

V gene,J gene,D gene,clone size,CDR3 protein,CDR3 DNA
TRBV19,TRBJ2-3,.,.,CASSLRGSNTDTQYF,TGTGCCAGTAGCCTACGGGGGTCTAACACAGATACGCAGTATTTT
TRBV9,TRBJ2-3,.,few,CASSDWDWATQYF,TGTGCCAGCAGCGACTGGGATTGGGCTACGCAGTATTTT
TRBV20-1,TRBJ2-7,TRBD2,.,CSARDERDNYNEQYF,TGCAGTGCTAGAGATGAGCGGGATAACTACAATGAGCAGTACTTC
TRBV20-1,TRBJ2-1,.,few,CSADNRRGPGIEQFF,TGCAGTGCCGACAATAGGCGGGGGCCCGGGATTGAGCAGTTCTTC
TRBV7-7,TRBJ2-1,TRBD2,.,CASSPTSGRAKYNEQFF,TGTGCTAGCAGCCCAACTAGCGGGAGGGCCAAATACAATGAGCAGTTCTTC
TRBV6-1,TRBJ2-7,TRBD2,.,CASSGGLFPEQYF,TGTGCCAGCTCCGGGGGACTATTCCCCGAGCAGTACTTC
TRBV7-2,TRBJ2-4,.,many,CASSSVPRVNIQYF,TGTGCCAGCAGCTCAGTTCCCAGGGTAAACATTCAGTACTTC
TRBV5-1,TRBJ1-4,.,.,CASSLEVRRGKGEKLFF,TGCGCCAGCAGCTTGGAAGTTCGCAGGGGCAAAGGTGAAAAACTGTTTTTT
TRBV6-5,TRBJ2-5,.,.,CASSYYPRGSQYF,TGTGCCAGCAGTTACTACCCGAGGGGGTCGCAGTACTTC
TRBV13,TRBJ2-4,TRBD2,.,CASSLGRGTAKNIQYF,TGTGCCAGCAGCTTAGGGCGGGGGACAGCCAAAAACATTCAGTACTTC
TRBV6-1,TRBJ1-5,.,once,CASRRAYNQPQHF,TGTGCCAGCAGGCGGGCCTACAATCAGCCCCAGCATTTT
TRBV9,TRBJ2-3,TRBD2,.,CASSAGTSGSRDTQYF,TGTGCCAGCAGCGCGGGGACTAGCGGGAGTCGAGATACGCAGTATTTT
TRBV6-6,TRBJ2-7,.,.,CASSYRRIEQYF,TGTGCCAGCAGTTATAGGAGGATCGAGCAGTACTTC
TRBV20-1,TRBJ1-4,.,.,CSAGHTNEKLFF,TGCAGTGCTGGGCACACGAATGAAAAACTGTTTTTT
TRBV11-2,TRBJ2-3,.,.,CASSLDGPLTDMQYF,TGTGCCAGCAGCTTAGATGGCCCCCTCACAGATATGCAGTATTTT
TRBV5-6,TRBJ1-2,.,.,CASGRQALGYGYTF,TGTGCCAGCGGGAGACAGGCCTTAGGCTATGGCTACACCTTC
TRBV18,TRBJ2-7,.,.,CASSPGPHNEQYF,TGTGCCAGCTCACCAGGACCTCACAATGAGCAGTACTTC
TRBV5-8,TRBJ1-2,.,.,CASSLGGVTDNYGYTF,TGTGCCAGCAGCTTGGGAGGAGTGACGGATAACTATGGCTACACCTTC
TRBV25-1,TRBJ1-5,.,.,CASSEDRRGDSSNQPQHF,TGTGCCAGCAGTGAAGACCGAAGGGGTGACAGTAGCAATCAGCCCCAGCATTTT
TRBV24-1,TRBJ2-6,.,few,CATSEVGGGANVLTF,TGTGCCACCAGTGAGGTGGGGGGTGGGGCCAACGTCCTGACTTTC
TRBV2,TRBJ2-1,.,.,CASSEEVTSYNEQFF,TGTGCCAGCAGTGAAGAGGTGACTAGCTACAATGAGCAGTTCTTC
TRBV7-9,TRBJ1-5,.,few,CASSLDGLLNQPQHF,TGTGCCAGCAGCTTAGATGGCCTCCTCAATCAGCCCCAGCATTTT
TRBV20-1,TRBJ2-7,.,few,CSARRARRSSYEQYF,TGCAGTGCTCGCCGAGCCCGACGGAGCTCCTACGAGCAGTACTTC
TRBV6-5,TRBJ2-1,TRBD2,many,CASQTGTSGSSYNEQFF,TGTGCCTCCCAGACCGGGACTAGCGGGAGCTCCTACAATGAGCAGTTCTTC
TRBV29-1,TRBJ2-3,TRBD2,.,CSVESSGGWTDTQYF,TGCAGCGTTGAAAGCAGCGGGGGATGGACAGATACGCAGTATTTT
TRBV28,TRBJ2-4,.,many,CASSLFTGRDKNIQYF,TGTGCCAGCAGTTTATTTACCGGTCGGGACAAAAACATTCAGTACTTC
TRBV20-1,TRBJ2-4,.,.,CRAPSYGNIQYF,TGCAGGGCACCCAGTTACGGAAACATTCAGTACTTC
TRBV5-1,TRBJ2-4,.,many,CASSSDAGWAKNIQYF,TGCGCCAGCAGCTCGGACGCGGGCTGGGCCAAAAACATTCAGTACTTC
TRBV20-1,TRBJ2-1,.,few,CSASALGGSYNEQFF,TGCAGTGCTAGCGCACTAGGAGGCTCCTACAATGAGCAGTTCTTC
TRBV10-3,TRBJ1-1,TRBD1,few,CAISVTGGANTEAFF,TGTGCCATCAGTGTTACAGGGGGCGCGAACACTGAAGCTTTCTTT
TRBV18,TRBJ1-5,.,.,CASSAGILQGNQPQHF,TGTGCCAGCTCAGCGGGTATCTTACAGGGTAATCAGCCCCAGCATTTT
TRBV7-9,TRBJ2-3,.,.,CASSFRGPGTDTQYF,TGTGCCAGCAGCTTTCGGGGCCCAGGCACAGATACGCAGTATTTT
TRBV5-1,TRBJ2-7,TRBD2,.,CASSLKAGGPNEQYF,TGCGCCAGCAGCTTAAAAGCGGGGGGGCCCAACGAGCAGTACTTC